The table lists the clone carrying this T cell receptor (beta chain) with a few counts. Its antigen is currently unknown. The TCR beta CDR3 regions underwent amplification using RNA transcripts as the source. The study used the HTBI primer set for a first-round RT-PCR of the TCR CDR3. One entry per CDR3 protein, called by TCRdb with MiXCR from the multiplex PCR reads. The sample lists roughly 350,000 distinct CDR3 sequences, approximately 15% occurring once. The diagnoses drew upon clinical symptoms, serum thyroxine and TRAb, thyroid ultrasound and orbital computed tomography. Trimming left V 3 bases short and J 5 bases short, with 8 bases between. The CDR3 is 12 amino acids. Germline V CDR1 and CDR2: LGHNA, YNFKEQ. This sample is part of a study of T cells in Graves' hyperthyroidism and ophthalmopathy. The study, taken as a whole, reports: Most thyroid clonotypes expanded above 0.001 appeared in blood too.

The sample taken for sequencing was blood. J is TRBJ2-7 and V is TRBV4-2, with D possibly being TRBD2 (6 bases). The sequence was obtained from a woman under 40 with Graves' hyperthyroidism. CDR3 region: CASSQEGNEQYF. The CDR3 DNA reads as TGTGCCAGCAGCCAGGAGGGGAACGAGCAGTACTTC.